This TCR beta chain stems from a study of T-cell reconstitution after alpha-beta-depleted transplantation in children. The library targeted TCRbeta and was prepared with unique molecular identifiers. TCRdb re-derived calls from the PCR reads in MiXCR, one entry per CDR3 protein. The repertoire holds around 440,000 distinct CDR3 sequences, with about 10% as singletons. This clonotype was seen more than once but under ten times. The antigen is undetermined. From germline, CDR1 is SQVTM and CDR2 ANQGSEA. V was cut by 3 bases and J by 0 bases, with 12 bases left in between. There are 16 residues in the CDR3. Study observations and caveats: The origin of alpha-beta T cells about two months after transplant was reportedly several hundred expanded graft clones. Where some patients showed high TCRbeta diversity at day 60, it came from recipient T cells and thymic progenitors that had survived. Fresh T-cell production supplied most of the T-cell counts and diversity seen one year after transplant.

The sequence was collected from a child under 10 years old with inherited bone marrow failure, due to receive a stem cell transplant. Here the sequenced sample was PBMCs, taken before TCRalphabeta/CD19-depleted stem cell transplant. V gene TRBV29-1 combines with J gene TRBJ2-6; the D call may be TRBD1 or TRBD2 (5 bases each). The CDR3 DNA sequence: TGCAGCGTTGATTGGGGGTTTGACTCTGGGGCCAACGTCCTGACTTTC. This translates into CSVDWGFDSGANVLTF.